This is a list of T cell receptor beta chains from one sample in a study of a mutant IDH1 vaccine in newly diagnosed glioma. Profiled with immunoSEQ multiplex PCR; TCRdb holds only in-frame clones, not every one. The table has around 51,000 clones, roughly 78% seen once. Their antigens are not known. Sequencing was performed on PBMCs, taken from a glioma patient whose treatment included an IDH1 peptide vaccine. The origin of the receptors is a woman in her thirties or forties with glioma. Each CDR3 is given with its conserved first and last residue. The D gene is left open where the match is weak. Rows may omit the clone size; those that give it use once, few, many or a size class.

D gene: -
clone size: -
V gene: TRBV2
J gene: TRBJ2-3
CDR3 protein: CASSDQRLGTDTQYF
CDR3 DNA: TGTGCCAGCAGTGATCAGCGCCTAGGGACAGATACGCAGTATTTT

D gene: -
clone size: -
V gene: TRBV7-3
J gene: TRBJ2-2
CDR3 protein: CASSFSPGGAGELFF
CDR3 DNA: TGTGCCAGCAGCTTTTCCCCAGGGGGGGCCGGGGAGCTGTTTTTT

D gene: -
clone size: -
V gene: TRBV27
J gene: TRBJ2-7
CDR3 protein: CASSRGNGASAEQYF
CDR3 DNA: TGTGCCAGCAGTCGCGGTAACGGGGCCTCGGCCGAGCAGTACTTC

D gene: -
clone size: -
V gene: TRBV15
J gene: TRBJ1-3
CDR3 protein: CATSRGYTIYF
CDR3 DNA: TGTGCCACCAGCAGAGGGTACACCATATATTTT

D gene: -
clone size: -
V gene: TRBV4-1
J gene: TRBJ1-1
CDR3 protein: CASSAWLGNTEAFF
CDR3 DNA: TGCGCCAGCAGCGCCTGGTTGGGAAACACTGAAGCTTTCTTT

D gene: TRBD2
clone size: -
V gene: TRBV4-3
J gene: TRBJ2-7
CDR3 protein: CASSQEGRGGNLEQYF
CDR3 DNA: TGCGCCAGCAGCCAAGAGGGTCGGGGGGGTAATCTCGAGCAGTACTTC

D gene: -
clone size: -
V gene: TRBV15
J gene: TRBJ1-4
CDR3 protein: CATSSPSTWGKLFF
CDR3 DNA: TGTGCCACCAGCTCCCCCAGCACTTGGGGAAAACTGTTTTTT

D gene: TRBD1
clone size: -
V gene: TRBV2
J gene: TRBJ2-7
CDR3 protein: CASRDRGQLF
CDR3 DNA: TGTGCCAGCAGAGACCGGGGACAGCTCTTC

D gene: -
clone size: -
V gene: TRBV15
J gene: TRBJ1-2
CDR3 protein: CATSRDSRGGYTF
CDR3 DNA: TGTGCCACCAGCAGAGATTCCAGGGGTGGCTACACCTTC

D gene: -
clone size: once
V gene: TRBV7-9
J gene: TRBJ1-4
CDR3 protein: CASSLARARAGSEKLFF
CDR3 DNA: TGTGCCAGCAGCTTAGCGCGTGCGCGGGCAGGGAGTGAAAAACTGTTTTTT

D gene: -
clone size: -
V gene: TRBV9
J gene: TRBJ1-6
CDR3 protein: CASSDGTSYNSPLHF
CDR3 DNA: TGTGCCAGCAGCGACGGGACATCCTATAATTCACCCCTCCACTTT

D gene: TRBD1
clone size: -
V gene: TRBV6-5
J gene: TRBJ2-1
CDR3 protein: CASGGTGTGYNEQFF
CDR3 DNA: TGTGCCAGCGGCGGTACCGGGACAGGGTACAATGAGCAGTTCTTC

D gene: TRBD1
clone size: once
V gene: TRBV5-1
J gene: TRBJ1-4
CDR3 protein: CASSPDPGTVNEKLFF
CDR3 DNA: TGCGCCAGCAGCCCAGATCCCGGGACAGTTAATGAAAAACTGTTTTTT

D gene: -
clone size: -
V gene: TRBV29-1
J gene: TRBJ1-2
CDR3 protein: CSVSGSPVGGYTF
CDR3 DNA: TGCAGCGTTTCCGGGAGCCCCGTGGGTGGCTACACCTTC

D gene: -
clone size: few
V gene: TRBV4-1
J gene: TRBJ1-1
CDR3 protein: CASSRGPAEAFF
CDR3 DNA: TGCGCCAGCAGCCGAGGACCCGCTGAAGCTTTCTTT

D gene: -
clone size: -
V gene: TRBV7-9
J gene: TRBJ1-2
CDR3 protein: CASSSSGVLNYGYTF
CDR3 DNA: TGTGCCAGCAGCTCTTCAGGGGTTCTTAACTATGGCTACACCTTC